The clone carrying this T cell receptor beta chain was counted only a few times. CDR3 length: 17 amino acids. The V end lost 5 bases, the J end lost 10 bases, and 29 bases lay between the germline ends. Per the germline V gene, CDR1 is SGHTA and CDR2 is FQGNSA. This entry belongs to a study of shared T cell receptors in the human thymus. TCRdb keeps only in-frame clones here, not all; method: immunoSEQ multiplex PCR. The sample lists about 730,000 clones, over 75% occurring once. The same specimen was also included in a second study, on human thymus T cells. From that report: Donation was from healthy Finnish infants who were having corrective surgery that addressed congenital heart defects. Thymic resections from corrective heart surgery supplied the tissue. Both thymic and peripheral blood repertoires showed apparently biased V and J usage. Thymic TCR repertoires of unrelated people reportedly overlapped highly.

This TCR came from a girl under three years old with a congenital heart defect. The chain combines TRBV7-2 with TRBJ1-1, with D perhaps matching TRBD1 (5 bases). The sample comprised thymocytes. CDR3 DNA sequence: TGTGCCAGCAGCCTGACTACGGGACGACGATCGGTAGCGGTAGCTTTCTTT. Translated: CASSLTTGRRSVAVAFF.